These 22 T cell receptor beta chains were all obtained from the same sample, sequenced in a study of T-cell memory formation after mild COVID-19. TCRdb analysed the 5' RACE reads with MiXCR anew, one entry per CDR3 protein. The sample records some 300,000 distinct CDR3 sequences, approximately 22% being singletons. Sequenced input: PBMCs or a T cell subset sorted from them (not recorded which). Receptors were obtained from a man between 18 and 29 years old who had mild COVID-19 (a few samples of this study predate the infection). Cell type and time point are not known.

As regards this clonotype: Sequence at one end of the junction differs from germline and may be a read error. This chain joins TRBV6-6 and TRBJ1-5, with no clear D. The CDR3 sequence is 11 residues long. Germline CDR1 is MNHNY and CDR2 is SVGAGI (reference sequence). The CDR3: CASSSEQHQHF. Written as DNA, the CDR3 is TGTGCCAGCAGTTCAGAACAGCACCAGCATTTT.

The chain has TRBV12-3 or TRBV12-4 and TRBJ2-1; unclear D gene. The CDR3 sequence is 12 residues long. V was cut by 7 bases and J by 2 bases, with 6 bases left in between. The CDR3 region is CASTATYNEQFF. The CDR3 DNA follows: TGTGCCAGCACGGCAACCTACAATGAGCAGTTCTTC.

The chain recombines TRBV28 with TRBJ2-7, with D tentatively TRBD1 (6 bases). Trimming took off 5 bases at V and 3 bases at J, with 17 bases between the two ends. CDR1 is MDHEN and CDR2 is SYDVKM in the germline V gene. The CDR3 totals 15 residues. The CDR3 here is CASSQPGQHGYEQYV. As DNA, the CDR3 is TGTGCCAGCAGTCAGCCTGGACAGCACGGCTACGAGCAGTACGTC.

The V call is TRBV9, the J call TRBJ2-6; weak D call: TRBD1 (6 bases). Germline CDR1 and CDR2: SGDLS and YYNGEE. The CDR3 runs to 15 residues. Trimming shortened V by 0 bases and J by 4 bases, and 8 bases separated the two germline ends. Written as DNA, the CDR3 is TGTGCCAGCAGCGTAGCAGGGGACGGGGCCAACGTCCTGACTTTC. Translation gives CASSVAGDGANVLTF.

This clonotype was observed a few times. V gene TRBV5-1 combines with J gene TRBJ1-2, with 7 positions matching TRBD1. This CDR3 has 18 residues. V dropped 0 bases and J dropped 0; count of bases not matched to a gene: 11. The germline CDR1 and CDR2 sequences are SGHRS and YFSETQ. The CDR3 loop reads CASSLGVNRGPSNYGYTF. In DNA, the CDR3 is TGCGCCAGCAGCTTGGGGGTAAACAGGGGCCCCTCTAACTATGGCTACACCTTC.

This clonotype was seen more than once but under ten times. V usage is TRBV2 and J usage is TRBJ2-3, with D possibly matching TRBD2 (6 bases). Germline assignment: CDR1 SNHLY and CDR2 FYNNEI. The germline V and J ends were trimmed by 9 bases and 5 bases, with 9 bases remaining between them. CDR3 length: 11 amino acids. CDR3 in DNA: TGTGCCAGTCGCGGGGAAGATACGCAGTATTTT. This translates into CASRGEDTQYF.

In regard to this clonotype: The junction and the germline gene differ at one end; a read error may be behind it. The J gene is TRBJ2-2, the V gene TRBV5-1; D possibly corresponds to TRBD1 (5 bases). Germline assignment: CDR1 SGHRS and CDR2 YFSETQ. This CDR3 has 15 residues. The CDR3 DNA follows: TGCGCCAGCAGCCCTGGACACCAGAACGCCGGGGAGCTGTTTTTT. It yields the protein CASSPGHQNAGELFF.

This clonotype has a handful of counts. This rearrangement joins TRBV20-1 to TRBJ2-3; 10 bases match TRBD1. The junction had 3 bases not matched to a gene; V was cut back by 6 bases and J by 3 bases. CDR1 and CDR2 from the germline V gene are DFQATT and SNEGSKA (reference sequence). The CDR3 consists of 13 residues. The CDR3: CSAGTGDTDTQYF. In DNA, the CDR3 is TGCAGTGCCGGGACAGGGGATACAGATACGCAGTATTTT.

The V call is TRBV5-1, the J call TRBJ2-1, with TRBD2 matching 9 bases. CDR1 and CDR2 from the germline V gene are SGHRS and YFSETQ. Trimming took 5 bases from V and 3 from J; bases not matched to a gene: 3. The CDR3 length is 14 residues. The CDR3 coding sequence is TGCGCCAGCAGGTTAGCGGGGGTCTACAATGAGCAGTTCTTC. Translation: CASRLAGVYNEQFF.

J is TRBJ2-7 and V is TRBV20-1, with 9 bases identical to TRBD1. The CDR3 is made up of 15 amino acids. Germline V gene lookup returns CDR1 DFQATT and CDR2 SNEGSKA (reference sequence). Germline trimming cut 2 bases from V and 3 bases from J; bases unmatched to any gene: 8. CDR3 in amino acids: CSARPRQGDYYEQYF. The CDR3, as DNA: TGCAGTGCTAGACCCCGACAGGGGGACTACTACGAGCAGTACTTC.

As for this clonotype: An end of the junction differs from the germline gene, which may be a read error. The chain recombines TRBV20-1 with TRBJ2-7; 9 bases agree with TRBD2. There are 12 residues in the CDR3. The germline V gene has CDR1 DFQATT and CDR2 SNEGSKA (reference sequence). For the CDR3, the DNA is TGCAGTGCTAGAGGGGGTCTAGCGGGGAATCAATTC. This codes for CSARGGLAGNQF.

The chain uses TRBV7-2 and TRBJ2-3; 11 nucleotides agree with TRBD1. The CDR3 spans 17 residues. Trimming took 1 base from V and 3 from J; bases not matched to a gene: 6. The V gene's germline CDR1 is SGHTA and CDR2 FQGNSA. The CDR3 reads CASSLVGGQGGTDTQYF. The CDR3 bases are TGTGCCAGCAGCTTAGTCGGGGGACAGGGGGGGACAGATACGCAGTATTTT.

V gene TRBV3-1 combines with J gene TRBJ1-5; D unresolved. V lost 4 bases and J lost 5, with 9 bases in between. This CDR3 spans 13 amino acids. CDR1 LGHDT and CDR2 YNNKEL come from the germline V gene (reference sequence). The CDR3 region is CASSPYRDQPQHF. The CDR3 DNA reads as TGTGCCAGCAGCCCATACAGAGATCAGCCCCAGCATTTT. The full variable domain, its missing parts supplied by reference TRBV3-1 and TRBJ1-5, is DTAVSQTPKYLVTQMGNDKSIKCEQNLGHDTMYWYKQDSKKFLKIMFSYNNKELIINETVPNRFSPKSPDKAHLNLHINSLELGDSAVYFCASSPYRDQPQHFGDGTRLSIL.

The DNA of the CDR3 is TGTGCCAGTAGTATATTCCGACAAGAGACCCAGTACTTC. The encoded protein is CASSIFRQETQYF. The J gene is TRBJ2-5, the V gene TRBV19; D gene uncertain. CDR3 length: 13 residues. Trimming left V 2 bases short and J 2 bases short, with 6 bases between. Germline V lookup: CDR1 LNHDA, CDR2 SQIVND (reference sequence).

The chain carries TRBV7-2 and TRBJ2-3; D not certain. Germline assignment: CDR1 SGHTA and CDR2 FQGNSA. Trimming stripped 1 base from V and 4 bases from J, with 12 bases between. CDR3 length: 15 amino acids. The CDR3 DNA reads TGTGCCAGCAGCTTAGGAACTACCCGGGCAGATACGCAGTATTTT. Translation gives CASSLGTTRADTQYF.

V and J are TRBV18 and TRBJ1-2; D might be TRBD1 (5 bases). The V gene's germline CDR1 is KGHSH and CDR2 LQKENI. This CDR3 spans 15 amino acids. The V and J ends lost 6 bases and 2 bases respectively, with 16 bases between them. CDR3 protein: CASSPREAPNYGYTF. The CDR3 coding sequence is TGTGCCAGCTCCCCCAGGGAGGCGCCGAACTATGGCTACACCTTC.

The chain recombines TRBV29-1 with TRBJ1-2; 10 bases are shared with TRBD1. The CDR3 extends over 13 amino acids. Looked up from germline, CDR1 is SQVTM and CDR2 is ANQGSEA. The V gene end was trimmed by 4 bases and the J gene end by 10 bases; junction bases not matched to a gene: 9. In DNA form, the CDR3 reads TGCAGCGTTGGTGTGGGACAGGGGAATTCCTACACCTTC. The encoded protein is CSVGVGQGNSYTF.

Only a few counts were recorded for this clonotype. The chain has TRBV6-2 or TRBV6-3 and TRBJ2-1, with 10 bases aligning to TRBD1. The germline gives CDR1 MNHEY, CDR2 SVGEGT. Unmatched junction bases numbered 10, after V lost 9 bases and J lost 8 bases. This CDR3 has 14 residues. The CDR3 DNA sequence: TGTGCCAGTGACCGGGACAGGGGCGCTCATGAGCAGTTCTTC. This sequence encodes CASDRDRGAHEQFF.

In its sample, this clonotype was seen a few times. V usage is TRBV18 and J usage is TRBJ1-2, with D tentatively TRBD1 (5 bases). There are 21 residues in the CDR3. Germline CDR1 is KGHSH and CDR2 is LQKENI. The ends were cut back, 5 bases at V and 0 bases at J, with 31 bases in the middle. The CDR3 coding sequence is TGTGCCAGCTCATCGTCCCGGACAACCCAGGATTTCTTCATAGCTAACTATGGCTACACCTTC. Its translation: CASSSSRTTQDFFIANYGYTF.

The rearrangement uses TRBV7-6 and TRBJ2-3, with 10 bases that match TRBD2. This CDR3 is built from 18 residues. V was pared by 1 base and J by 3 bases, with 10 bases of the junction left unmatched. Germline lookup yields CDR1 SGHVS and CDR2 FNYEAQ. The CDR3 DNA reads TGTGCCAGCAGCTTAGTCGGCTCAGCGGGGGGGCAGACAGATACGCAGTATTTT. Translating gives CASSLVGSAGGQTDTQYF.

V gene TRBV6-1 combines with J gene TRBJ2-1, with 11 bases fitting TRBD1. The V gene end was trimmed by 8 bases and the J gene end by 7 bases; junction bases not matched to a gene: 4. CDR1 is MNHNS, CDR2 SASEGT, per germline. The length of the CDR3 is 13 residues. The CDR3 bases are TGTGCCAGCGGGGACAGGGGGGGGAATGAGCAGTTCTTC. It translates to CASGDRGGNEQFF.

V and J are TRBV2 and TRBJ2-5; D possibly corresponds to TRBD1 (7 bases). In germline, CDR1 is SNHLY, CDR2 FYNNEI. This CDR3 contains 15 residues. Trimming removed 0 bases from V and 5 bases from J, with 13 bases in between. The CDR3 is CASSEAQGGAETQYF. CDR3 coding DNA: TGTGCCAGCAGTGAAGCGCAGGGGGGAGCGGAGACCCAGTACTTC.